This record concerns one T cell receptor beta chain sequence. The antigen remains undetermined. The sample belongs to a study of OX40 agonist ivuxolimab in advanced cancers. Study-wide context: The patients received ivuxolimab by intravenous route every 2 weeks at 0.01 to 10 mg/kg. Roughly two fifths of patients had received prior checkpoint inhibitor therapy. Of the patients, three showed partial responses, one with hepatocellular carcinoma and two with cutaneous melanoma.

General study results and limits: Some nonresponders likewise displayed low normalized T-cell clonal expansion.

Libraries were prepared by immunoSEQ multiplex PCR; TCRdb keeps only in-frame clonotypes and omits some of them. Of more than 85,000 clones listed, approximately 89% are singletons. This clonotype was obtained from an adult with an advanced solid tumor such as melanoma, head and neck, liver or kidney cancer. Specimen: CD4+ or CD8+ T cells sorted from blood, collected in a trial of the OX40 agonist ivuxolimab.

The CDR3 coding sequence is TGTGCCAGCAGCCTCGGACAAGTTAACTATGGCTACACCTTC. Translated: CASSLGQVNYGYTF. The rearrangement joins TRBV5-5 to TRBJ1-2; tentative D call: TRBD1 (5 bases). Deletions cut 4 bases from V and 1 base from J, with 11 bases between. This CDR3 has 14 amino acids. Germline V lookup: CDR1 SGHKS, CDR2 YYEKEE (reference sequence).